This T cell receptor (beta chain) was identified during a study of blood T cell repertoires in COVID-19. Study-wide background: COVID-19 samples from acute and convalescent phases originated in the United States, Italy and Spain. Sources were T cells, B-cell-depleted T cells, or PBMCs; the material itself was cDNA or gDNA.

With 3 bases clipped from V and 10 bases from J, the junction kept 12 bases outside the gene matches. Germline V lookup: CDR1 LGHNA, CDR2 YNFKEQ. This CDR3 region has 15 residues. Original analysis: Amplifying reference gene primers gave estimates of nucleated cell counts. Produced via immunoSEQ multiplex PCR; TCRdb's table is partial and in-frame only. Clone size and the V and J calls come from that table; the DNA yielded D and trimming. This sample carries 100,000 to 150,000 clones, over 75% of them seen once, and the ten largest clones take around 16%. The chain couples TRBV4-2 to TRBJ1-5; TRBD1 matches at 7 bases. The sequence was obtained from a man aged 55 to 70 with active or convalescent COVID-19. The specimen sequenced was peripheral blood. This CDR3 is CASSQPGQNRQPQHF. CDR3 DNA sequence: TGTGCCAGCAGCCAGCCGGGACAGAATCGTCAACCCCAGCATTTT.